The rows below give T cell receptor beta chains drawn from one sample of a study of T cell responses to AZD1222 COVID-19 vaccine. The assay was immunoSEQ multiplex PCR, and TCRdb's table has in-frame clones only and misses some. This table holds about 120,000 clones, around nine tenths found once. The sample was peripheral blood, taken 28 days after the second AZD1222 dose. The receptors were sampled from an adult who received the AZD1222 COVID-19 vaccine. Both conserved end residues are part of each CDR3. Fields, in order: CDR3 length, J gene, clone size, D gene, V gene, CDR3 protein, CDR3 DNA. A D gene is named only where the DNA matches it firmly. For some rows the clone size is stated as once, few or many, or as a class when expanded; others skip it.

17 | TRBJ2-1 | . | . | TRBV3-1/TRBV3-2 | CASSQERDGGSYNEQFF | TGTGCCAGCAGCCAAGAGAGGGACGGGGGCTCCTACAATGAGCAGTTCTTC
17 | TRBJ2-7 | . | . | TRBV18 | CASSPPTWGRGVYEQYF | TGTGCCAGCTCACCACCGACTTGGGGGCGCGGCGTGTACGAGCAGTACTTC
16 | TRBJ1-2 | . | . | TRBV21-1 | CASSYQGWVLNYGYTF | TGTGCCAGCAGCTATCAGGGATGGGTCCTTAACTATGGCTACACCTTC
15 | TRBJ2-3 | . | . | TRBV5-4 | CASSLGGGDTDTQYF | TGTGCCAGCAGCTTGGGTGGCGGGGACACAGATACGCAGTATTTT
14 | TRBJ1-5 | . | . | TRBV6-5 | CASSTQATGQPQHF | TGTGCCAGCAGTACACAGGCTACGGGTCAGCCCCAGCATTTT
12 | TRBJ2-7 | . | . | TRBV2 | CASSEWDYEQYF | TGTGCCAGCAGTGAATGGGACTACGAGCAGTACTTC
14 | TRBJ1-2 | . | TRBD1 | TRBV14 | CASSQGGTVYGYTF | TGTGCCAGCAGCCAAGGGGGGACAGTCTATGGCTACACCTTC
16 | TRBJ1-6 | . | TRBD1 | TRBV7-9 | CASRSQGASYNSPLHF | TGTGCCAGCAGATCACAGGGGGCTAGCTATAATTCACCCCTCCACTTT
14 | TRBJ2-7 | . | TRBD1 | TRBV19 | CASSIGTGGYEQYF | TGTGCCAGTAGTATAGGGACAGGGGGTTACGAGCAGTACTTC
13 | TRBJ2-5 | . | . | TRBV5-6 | CASSMRVDETQYF | TGTGCCAGCAGTATGAGGGTTGACGAGACCCAGTACTTC
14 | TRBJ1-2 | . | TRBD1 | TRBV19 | CASSPGTGGYGYTF | TGTGCCAGCTCCCCCGGGACAGGGGGCTATGGCTACACCTTC
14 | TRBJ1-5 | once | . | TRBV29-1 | CSVNYRGTGQPQHF | TGCAGCGTAAACTATAGGGGGACCGGTCAGCCCCAGCATTTT
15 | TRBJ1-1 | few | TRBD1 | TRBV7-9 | CASSGGWSGGTEAFF | TGTGCCAGCAGCGGCGGGTGGTCAGGGGGCACTGAAGCTTTCTTT
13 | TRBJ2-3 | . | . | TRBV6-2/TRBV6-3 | CASSYSYTDTQYF | TGTGCCAGCAGTTACTCCTACACAGATACGCAGTATTTT
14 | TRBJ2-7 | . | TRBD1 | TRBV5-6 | CASSWGTGAYEQYF | TGTGCCAGCAGCTGGGGGACAGGGGCCTACGAGCAGTACTTC
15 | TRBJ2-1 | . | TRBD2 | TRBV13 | CASSLRTSGYNEQFF | TGTGCCAGCAGCCTCCGGACTAGCGGCTACAATGAGCAGTTCTTC
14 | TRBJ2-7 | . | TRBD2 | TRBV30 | CAWTPLLGGGEQYF | TGTGCCTGGACCCCCCTTCTAGGCGGGGGCGAGCAGTACTTC
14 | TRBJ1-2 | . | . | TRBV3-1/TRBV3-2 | CASSQEPSYYGYTF | TGTGCCAGCAGCCAAGAACCCAGTTACTATGGCTACACCTTC
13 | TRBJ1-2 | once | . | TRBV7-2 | CASSPTANYGYTF | TGTGCCAGCAGCCCAACAGCCAACTATGGCTACACCTTC
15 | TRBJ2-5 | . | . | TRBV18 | CASSPSGNRWETQYF | TGTGCCAGCTCACCGTCCGGGAATCGGTGGGAGACCCAGTACTTC
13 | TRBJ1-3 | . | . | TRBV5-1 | CASSLETGNTIYF | TGCGCCAGCAGCTTGGAAACGGGAAACACCATATATTTT
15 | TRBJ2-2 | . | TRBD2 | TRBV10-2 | CASTSGGVYTGELFF | TGCGCCAGCACCAGCGGGGGGGTCTACACCGGGGAGCTGTTTTTT
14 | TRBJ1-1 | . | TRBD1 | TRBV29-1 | CSVEIGTGLTEAFF | TGCAGCGTTGAAATAGGGACAGGGCTCACTGAAGCTTTCTTT
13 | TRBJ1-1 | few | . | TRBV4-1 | CASSQVLNTEAFF | TGCGCCAGCAGCCAAGTCCTGAACACTGAAGCTTTCTTT
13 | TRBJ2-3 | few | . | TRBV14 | CASSQQTLSTQYF | TGTGCCAGCAGCCAACAGACACTCTCCACGCAGTATTTT
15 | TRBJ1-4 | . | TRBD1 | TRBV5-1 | CASSQDRLRGEKLFF | TGCGCCAGCAGCCAGGACAGGTTGAGGGGGGAAAAACTGTTTTTT
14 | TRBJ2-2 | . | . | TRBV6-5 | CASIGARNTGELFF | TGTGCCAGCATAGGGGCTCGGAACACCGGGGAGCTGTTTTTT
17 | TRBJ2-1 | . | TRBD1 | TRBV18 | CASSQMAGTGSYNEQFF | TGTGCCAGCTCACAAATGGCTGGGACAGGGAGCTACAATGAGCAGTTCTTC
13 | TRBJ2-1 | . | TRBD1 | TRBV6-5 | CASRGQGLNEQFF | TGTGCCAGCAGAGGACAGGGCCTCAATGAGCAGTTCTTC
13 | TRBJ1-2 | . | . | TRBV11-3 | CASREGTNHGYTF | TGTGCCAGCAGGGAAGGGACAAACCATGGCTACACCTTC
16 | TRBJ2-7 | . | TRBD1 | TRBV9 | CASSVAGTGPPYEQYF | TGTGCCAGCAGCGTCGCCGGGACAGGGCCCCCCTACGAGCAGTACTTC
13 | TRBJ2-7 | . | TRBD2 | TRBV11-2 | CASTALRGGPVYF | TGTGCCAGCACCGCCCTACGGGGGGGACCCGTGTACTTC
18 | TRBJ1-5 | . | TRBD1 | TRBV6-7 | CASSYSYRDRVSNQPQHF | TGTGCCAGCAGTTACAGCTACCGGGACAGGGTTAGCAATCAGCCCCAGCATTTT
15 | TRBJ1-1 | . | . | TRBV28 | CASSFLMGGVTEAFF | TGTGCCAGCAGTTTCCTAATGGGGGGAGTCACTGAAGCTTTCTTT
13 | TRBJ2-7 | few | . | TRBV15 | CATSFGQSYEQYF | TGTGCCACCAGTTTCGGGCAGAGCTACGAGCAGTACTTC
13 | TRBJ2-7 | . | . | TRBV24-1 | CATSEAGQYEQYF | TGTGCCACCAGTGAAGCAGGTCAATACGAGCAGTACTTC
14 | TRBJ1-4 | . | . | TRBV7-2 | CASSETVGYEKLFF | TGTGCCAGCAGCGAGACAGTGGGATATGAAAAACTGTTTTTT
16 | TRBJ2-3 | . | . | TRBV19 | CASSLQGPPAQDTQYF | TGTGCCAGTAGTCTCCAGGGCCCCCCTGCACAAGATACGCAGTATTTT
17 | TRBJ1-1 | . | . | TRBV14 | CASSQDLAMGRGTEAFF | TGTGCCAGCAGCCAAGATCTGGCTATGGGACGTGGGACTGAAGCTTTCTTT
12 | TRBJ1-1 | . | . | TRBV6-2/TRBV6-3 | CASSPVVGEAFF | TGTGCCAGCAGTCCCGTCGTCGGTGAAGCTTTCTTT
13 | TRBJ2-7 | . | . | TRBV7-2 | CASSLDRPYEQYF | TGTGCCAGCAGCTTAGACAGACCCTACGAGCAGTACTTC
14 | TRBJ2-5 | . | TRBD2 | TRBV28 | CASRKAGVRETQYF | TGTGCCAGCAGGAAAGCGGGAGTTCGGGAGACCCAGTACTTC
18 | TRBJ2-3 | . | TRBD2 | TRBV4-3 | CASSQIEAGGGRTDTQYF | TGCGCCAGCAGCCAGATTGAAGCGGGAGGAGGTAGAACAGATACGCAGTATTTT
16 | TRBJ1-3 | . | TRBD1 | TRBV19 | CASSLRRQGTGNTIYF | TGTGCCAGTAGTCTCAGAAGACAGGGAACTGGAAACACCATATATTTT
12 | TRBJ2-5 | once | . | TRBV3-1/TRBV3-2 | CASSRDKRTQYF | TGTGCCAGCAGCCGCGATAAGAGGACCCAGTACTTC
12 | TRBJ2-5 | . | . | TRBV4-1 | CASSQRSQTQYF | TGCGCCAGCAGCCAAAGGTCTCAGACCCAGTACTTC
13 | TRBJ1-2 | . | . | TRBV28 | CASSLGRWLGYTF | TGTGCCAGCAGTTTAGGACGGTGGTTGGGCTACACCTTC
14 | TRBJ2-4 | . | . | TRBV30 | CAWSVGGTGYIQYF | TGTGCCTGGAGTGTAGGGGGAACAGGGTACATTCAGTACTTC
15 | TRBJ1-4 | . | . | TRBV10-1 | CASSLGQGFGEKLFF | TGCGCCAGCAGCCTGGGCCAGGGATTTGGTGAAAAACTGTTTTTT
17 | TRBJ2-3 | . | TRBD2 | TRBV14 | CASSRRAGGIGTDTQYF | TGTGCCAGCAGCCGGAGAGCGGGGGGCATAGGGACAGATACGCAGTATTTT
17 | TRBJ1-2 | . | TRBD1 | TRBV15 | CATSGIGTGATQHGYTF | TGTGCCACCAGCGGGATCGGGACAGGAGCTACCCAGCATGGCTACACCTTC
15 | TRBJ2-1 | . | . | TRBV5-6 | CASSSPRVTYNEQFF | TGTGCCAGCAGCTCCCCCCGGGTCACCTACAATGAGCAGTTCTTC
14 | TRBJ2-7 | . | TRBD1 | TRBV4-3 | CASSAGTDLYEQYF | TGCGCCAGCAGCGCCGGGACAGACCTCTACGAGCAGTACTTC